Below, 10 T cell receptor beta chains from the same sample are listed, as sequenced in a study of immune cell composition in non-small cell lung cancer. TCRdb's copy holds only in-frame clones and misses some; the assay was immunoSEQ multiplex PCR. Seen here are some 3,600 clones, 70% to 85% observed once, and the top ten hold 20% to 25%. The sequenced sample consisted of lung tumor tissue. The receptors derive from a human donor with non-small cell lung cancer.

This chain's CDR3 is CSCRGVEETQYF. The DNA of the CDR3 is TGCAGTTGTAGGGGGGTAGAAGAGACCCAGTACTTC. This chain links TRBV29-1 with TRBJ2-5; TRBD1 or TRBD2 may be the D gene (6 bases each). The CDR3 runs to 12 residues. Germline V CDR1 and CDR2: SQVTM, ANQGSEA.

The chain has TRBV5-1 and TRBJ2-5; no clear D. The CDR3 is 14 amino acids. Germline CDR1 is SGHRS and CDR2 is YFSETQ. V was cut by 3 bases and J by 1 base, with 10 bases left in between. This CDR3 is CASSSTPGQETQYF. The CDR3 coding sequence is TGCGCCAGCAGCTCAACCCCGGGCCAAGAGACCCAGTACTTC.

The CDR3 here is CASSKQLAEGDEQFF. The CDR3 coding sequence is TGTGCCAGTAGTAAACAACTAGCGGAAGGTGATGAGCAGTTCTTC. The genes are TRBV19 and TRBJ2-1; 8 bases agree with TRBD2. CDR3 size: 15 residues. Unmatched junction bases numbered 10, after V lost 4 bases and J lost 8 bases. From germline, CDR1 is LNHDA and CDR2 SQIVND (reference sequence).

The chain carries TRBV27 and TRBJ2-5; the D is unclear. Germline loops: CDR1 MNHEY, CDR2 SMNVEV (reference sequence). The CDR3 is 14 residues long. The ends were cut back, 3 bases at V and 5 bases at J, with 13 bases in the middle. Here the CDR3 DNA reads TGTGCCAGCAGTTTCCGCCGGAGTGGGGAGACCCAGTACTTC. As protein: CASSFRRSGETQYF.

This clone has just one count. The chain carries TRBV6-6 and TRBJ2-1; D remains unclear. Looked up from germline, CDR1 is MNHNY and CDR2 is SVGAGI (reference sequence). This CDR3 region has 14 residues. Trimming removed 1 base from V and 6 bases from J, with 10 bases in between. The CDR3 region has the DNA TGTGCCAGCAGTTACTATTCCCCGAGCAATGAGCAGTTCTTC. This gives the protein CASSYYSPSNEQFF.

To note about this clone: At one of its ends the junction is not consistent with the germline gene, which may arise from a read error. The chain recombines TRBV19 with TRBJ2-7, with D possibly matching TRBD2 (6 bases). Germline V CDR1 and CDR2: LNHDA, SQIVND (reference sequence). The CDR3 is 15 residues long. The CDR3 coding sequence is TGTGCCAGTGCTGTGCGCGCGGGGAGCTCCTGCGAGCAGTACTTC. It codes for CASAVRAGSSCEQYF.

The chain combines TRBV14 with TRBJ2-5; possibly TRBD1 or TRBD2 for D (6 bases each). Germline-derived CDR1 and CDR2 are SGHDN and FVKESK. Trimming left V 1 base short and J 1 base short, with 13 bases between. This CDR3 comprises 16 residues. The CDR3 DNA sequence: TGTGCCAGCAGCCAAGTGTTTAGGGGGGTCCAAGAGACCCAGTACTTC. This codes for CASSQVFRGVQETQYF.

The gene calls are TRBV28 and TRBJ1-2; 9 bases map to TRBD1. Germline V CDR1 and CDR2: MDHEN, SYDVKM. V shed 10 bases, J shed 4 bases, and the junction held 10 bases outside the gene matches. The CDR3 contains 14 residues. The CDR3 sequence: CATTQGAGSYGYTF. CDR3 DNA sequence: TGTGCCACCACACAGGGGGCGGGTAGCTATGGCTACACCTTC.

The chain is built from TRBV19 and TRBJ2-4, with 13 bases identical to TRBD2. The CDR3 is made up of 19 amino acids. Germline lookup yields CDR1 LNHDA and CDR2 SQIVND (reference sequence). The J segment lost 2 bases and the V segment lost 7 bases, leaving 14 bases of the junction unmatched. CDR3 nucleotides: TGTGCCAGTACCCCCGGGACTAGCGGGATGGGTACGACCAAAAACATTCAGTACTTC. As protein: CASTPGTSGMGTTKNIQYF.

The rearrangement links TRBV27 to TRBJ2-5; possibly TRBD1 for D (6 bases). Germline V lookup: CDR1 MNHEY, CDR2 SMNVEV (reference sequence). CDR3 length equals 16 residues. The V end lost 8 bases, the J end lost 1 base, and 20 bases lay between the germline ends. The CDR3 nucleotides are TGTGCCAGCGGGTTCTGGGATATGACAGGCCAAGAGACCCAGTACTTC. This sequence encodes CASGFWDMTGQETQYF.